The 29 T cell receptor beta chains below come from one sample, sequenced in a study of cytomegalovirus exposure and HLA in healthy donors. Vbeta (60) and Jbeta (13) primers were used in the PCR. Assay used: immunoSEQ multiplex PCR; TCRdb lists only in-frame clones, some missing. The sample yields roughly 140,000 clones, 80% seen once. Sequencing input: PBMCs. Every receptor here comes from a male donor in good health and CMV-seronegative.

The chain is built from TRBV28 and TRBJ1-5; no reliable D call. In germline, CDR1 is MDHEN, CDR2 SYDVKM. This CDR3 is 16 amino acids long. The V end was cut by 3 bases, the J end by 0 bases, with 12 bases between. CDR3 DNA sequence: TGTGCCAGCAGTTTCGGCAGACTCTATAGCAATCAGCCCCAGCATTTT. Translation: CASSFGRLYSNQPQHF.

For this clone: The sample has other DNA sequences that encode this CDR3 too. The genes are TRBV5-1 and TRBJ1-1; D is ambiguous. Germline assignment: CDR1 SGHRS and CDR2 YFSETQ. There are 12 residues in the CDR3. The ends were cut back, 2 bases at V and 4 bases at J, with 6 bases in the middle. This CDR3 reads CASSLSGTEAFF. For the CDR3, the DNA is TGCGCCAGCAGCTTATCAGGCACTGAAGCTTTCTTT. The complete variable domain, with remaining parts taken from reference TRBV5-1 and TRBJ1-1, reads KAGVTQTPRYLIKTRGQQVTLSCSPISGHRSVSWYQQTPGQGLQFLFEYFSETQRNKGNFPGRFSGRQFSNSRSEMNVSTLELGDSALYLCASSLSGTEAFFGQGTRLTVV.

This chain connects TRBV28 to TRBJ1-4; tentatively, D is TRBD1 (5 bases). Between the trimmed V and J ends, which lost 6 bases and 5 bases, there was a span of 10 bases. Germline-derived CDR1 and CDR2 are MDHEN and SYDVKM. This CDR3 is 13 amino acids long. The CDR3 nucleotides are TGTGCCAGCAGCAGGGCGCGCAATGAAAAACTGTTTTTT. This encodes CASSRARNEKLFF.

As for this clone: This same CDR3 is encoded by further DNA sequences in the sample. The chain is built from TRBV7-9 and TRBJ1-1; a possible D gene is TRBD1 (6 bases). The CDR3 runs 16 residues. The germline V and J ends were trimmed by 5 bases and 1 base, with 17 bases remaining between them. CDR1 SEHNR and CDR2 FQNEAQ come from the germline V gene (reference sequence). For the CDR3, the DNA is TGTGCCAGCAGCCCTGGTAACAGGGTAGCGAACACTGAAGCTTTCTTT. The encoded protein is CASSPGNRVANTEAFF. Combining the CDR3 with reference TRBV7-9 and TRBJ1-1 gives the whole variable domain DTGVSQNPRHKITKRGQNVTFRCDPISEHNRLYWYRQTLGQGPEFLTYFQNEAQLEKSRLLSDRFSAERPKGSFSTLEIQRTEQGDSAMYLCASSPGNRVANTEAFFGQGTRLTVV.

The chain is built from TRBV27 and TRBJ1-2; D ambiguous. With 4 bases removed from V and 7 bases from J, the gap between germline ends came to 13 bases. The CDR3 contains 13 residues. Germline CDR1 is MNHEY and CDR2 is SMNVEV (reference sequence). CDR3 nucleotides: TGTGCCAGCAGTTCCAACCCCAACGGTGGCTACACCTTC. It yields the protein CASSSNPNGGYTF.

The chain recombines TRBV19 with TRBJ1-5; D perhaps matches TRBD1 (5 bases). V shed 10 bases and J shed 9 bases, with 22 bases lying between them. The CDR3 consists of 14 residues. CDR1 is LNHDA and CDR2 is SQIVND in the germline V gene (reference sequence). The CDR3 DNA is TGTGCCACATCTCCCTTGGGGCGAAACTCGCCCCAGCATTTT. Translating it yields CATSPLGRNSPQHF.

The J gene is TRBJ1-1, the V gene TRBV9, with D maybe TRBD1 (6 bases). V gave up 0 bases and J gave up 1 base, with 7 bases separating them. The CDR3 totals 14 residues. Per the germline V gene, CDR1 is SGDLS and CDR2 is YYNGEE. CDR3 coding DNA: TGTGCCAGCAGCGTAGGGGACACGAACACTGAAGCTTTCTTT. This sequence encodes CASSVGDTNTEAFF. Full variable domain (remainder filled in from reference TRBV9 and TRBJ1-1): DSGVTQTPKHLITATGQRVTLRCSPRSGDLSVYWYQQSLDQGLQFLIQYYNGEERAKGNILERFSAQQFPDLHSELNLSSLELGDSALYFCASSVGDTNTEAFFGQGTRLTVV.

This clone was observed a handful of times. This chain joins TRBV27 and TRBJ1-2; D might be TRBD1 (6 bases). V lost 4 bases and J 10 bases, leaving 25 bases between the germline ends. The CDR3 is 16 amino acids. CDR1 and CDR2 (germline): MNHEY, SMNVEV (reference sequence). The chain's CDR3 is CASSSFARDKVGVYTF. The CDR3 DNA reads as TGTGCCAGCAGTTCCTTCGCCCGGGACAAAGTTGGCGTCTACACCTTC.

The chain combines TRBV9 with TRBJ2-3, with TRBD2 matching over 7 bases. CDR1 SGDLS and CDR2 YYNGEE come from the germline V gene. V gave up 3 bases and J gave up 0 bases; unmatched junction bases: 4. The CDR3 consists of 15 residues. CDR3 in DNA: TGTGCCAGCAGCGCTAGCGGCTATAGCACAGATACGCAGTATTTT. Translating gives CASSASGYSTDTQYF.

The chain recombines TRBV5-1 with TRBJ2-1; TRBD2 is a possible D gene (5 bases). V was trimmed by 0 bases and J by 10 bases, leaving 11 bases between them. Germline CDR1 SGHRS, CDR2 YFSETQ. The CDR3 consists of 13 residues. The chain's CDR3 is CASSLARGGEQFF. CDR3 bases: TGCGCCAGCAGCTTGGCGCGCGGCGGGGAGCAGTTCTTC. The full variable domain, in which reference TRBV5-1 and TRBJ2-1 provide the parts outside the CDR3, is KAGVTQTPRYLIKTRGQQVTLSCSPISGHRSVSWYQQTPGQGLQFLFEYFSETQRNKGNFPGRFSGRQFSNSRSEMNVSTLELGDSALYLCASSLARGGEQFFGPGTRLTVL.

This sequence joins TRBV7-8 and TRBJ1-2; D gene unclear. V was pared by 5 bases and J by 7 bases, with 17 bases between. CDR3 length: 14 residues. The germline V gene encodes CDR1 SGHVS and CDR2 FQNEAQ. The CDR3: CASSPDTRRRGYTF. CDR3 nucleotides: TGTGCCAGCAGCCCCGACACCCGTCGGCGTGGCTACACCTTC.

For this clone: At one boundary the junction diverges from the germline segment, which might be a read error. The chain links TRBV18 to TRBJ2-3, with D hard to call. The germline V gene encodes CDR1 KGHSH and CDR2 LQKENI. The CDR3 covers 15 residues. CDR3 DNA sequence: TGTGCCAGCTCTCCACAACAGTCTGGCACAGATACGCAGTATTTT. This gives the protein CASSPQQSGTDTQYF. The variable domain in full, completed from reference TRBV18 and TRBJ2-3, reads NAGVMQNPRHLVRRRGQEARLRCSPMKGHSHVYWYRQLPEEGLKFMVYLQKENIIDESGMPKERFSAEFPKEGPSILRIQQVVRGDSAAYFCASSPQQSGTDTQYFGPGTRLTVL.

The genes are TRBV11-3 and TRBJ2-5; D is possibly TRBD2 (6 bases). Trimming pared 5 bases from V and 4 bases from J, leaving 11 bases between. CDR1 is SGHNT and CDR2 is YENEEA in the germline V gene. The CDR3 sequence is 13 residues long. The CDR3: CASSAGLTETQYF. For the CDR3, the DNA is TGTGCCAGCAGCGCGGGACTCACAGAGACCCAGTACTTC.

This sequence joins TRBV5-1 and TRBJ2-2; 11 bases map to TRBD2. The CDR3 consists of 15 residues. Germline values: CDR1 SGHRS, CDR2 YFSETQ. The V gene end was trimmed by 3 bases and the J gene end by 5 bases; junction bases not matched to a gene: 3. In DNA form, the CDR3 reads TGCGCCAGCAGCTCACTAGCGGGGGCGACCGGGGAGCTGTTTTTT. Translating it yields CASSSLAGATGELFF.

The chain uses TRBV6-6 and TRBJ2-1; weak D call: TRBD1 (6 bases). The CDR3 length is 13 residues. Between the trimmed V and J ends, which lost 4 bases and 2 bases, there was a span of 6 bases. Germline CDR1 MNHNY, CDR2 SVGAGI (reference sequence). The DNA for the CDR3 is TGTGCCAGCAGTTGGGACACCTACAATGAGCAGTTCTTC. It translates to CASSWDTYNEQFF.

The chain recombines TRBV19 with TRBJ1-5; D uncertain. Germline assignment: CDR1 LNHDA and CDR2 SQIVND (reference sequence). The CDR3 is made up of 17 amino acids. V lost 0 bases to trimming and J lost 0 bases, with 12 bases between them. CDR3 nucleotides: TGTGCCAGTAGTATAGATAGGTGGACTTATAGCAATCAGCCCCAGCATTTT. Its translation is CASSIDRWTYSNQPQHF.

The chain is built from TRBV28 and TRBJ1-2; D remains ambiguous. Germline V gene sequence: CDR1 MDHEN, CDR2 SYDVKM. The CDR3 loop spans 11 amino acids. Deletions cut 5 bases from V and 8 bases from J, with 9 bases between. The chain's CDR3 is CASSTNFGYTF. DNA of the CDR3: TGTGCCAGCAGTACTAATTTCGGCTACACCTTC.

The CDR3 region has the DNA TGTGCCAGCAGACTCGGGGGCTATGGCTACACCTTC. The encoded protein is CASRLGGYGYTF. This sequence joins TRBV28 and TRBJ1-2, with D possibly matching TRBD1 (5 bases). From germline, CDR1 is MDHEN and CDR2 SYDVKM. The CDR3 runs 12 residues. Trimming pared 6 bases from V and 4 bases from J, leaving 9 bases between.

The chain's CDR3 is CASSFLVLNTEAFF. Here the CDR3 DNA reads TGTGCCAGCAGCTTTTTAGTGCTGAACACTGAAGCTTTCTTT. The gene calls are TRBV11-2 and TRBJ1-1; D unclear. This CDR3 region has 14 residues. Germline CDR1 and CDR2: SGHAT and FQNNGV. Between the trimmed V and J ends, which lost 3 bases and 0 bases, there was a span of 8 bases.

As regards this clone: Compared with germline, one end of the junction differs, possibly owing to a read error. The V and J genes are TRBV29-1 and TRBJ2-5, with TRBD1 matching over 9 bases. This CDR3 region has 15 residues. Germline loops: CDR1 SQVTM, CDR2 ANQGSEA. CDR3 sequence (DNA): TGCAGCGTTGAATTTGCGGGACAGGGCACAGAGACCCTGTACTTC. It yields the protein CSVEFAGQGTETLYF.

This clone was seen a single time. The chain uses TRBV30 and TRBJ1-4, with D tentatively TRBD1 (6 bases). With 2 bases removed from V and 8 bases from J, the gap between germline ends came to 15 bases. There are 14 residues in the CDR3. Germline lookup yields CDR1 GTSNPN and CDR2 SVGIG (reference sequence). Here the CDR3 DNA reads TGTGCCTGGAGTCCCCTCGGGGGGCGAGAAAAACTGTTTTTT. Protein product: CAWSPLGGREKLFF. The full variable domain, in which reference TRBV30 and TRBJ1-4 provide the parts outside the CDR3, is SQTIHQWPATLVQPVGSPLSLECTVEGTSNPNLYWYRQAAGRGLQLLFYSVGIGQISSEVPQNLSASRPQDRQFILSSKKLLLSDSGFYLCAWSPLGGREKLFFGSGTQLSVL.

The chain carries TRBV30 and TRBJ2-1; D is ambiguous. The germline gives CDR1 GTSNPN, CDR2 SVGIG (reference sequence). Deletions cut 2 bases from V and 10 bases from J, with 9 bases between. The CDR3 totals 11 residues. CDR3 amino acids: CAWSPPGEQFF. DNA of the CDR3: TGTGCCTGGAGTCCCCCCGGGGAGCAGTTCTTC. The full variable domain, in which reference TRBV30 and TRBJ2-1 provide the parts outside the CDR3, is SQTIHQWPATLVQPVGSPLSLECTVEGTSNPNLYWYRQAAGRGLQLLFYSVGIGQISSEVPQNLSASRPQDRQFILSSKKLLLSDSGFYLCAWSPPGEQFFGPGTRLTVL.

The chain is built from TRBV5-4 and TRBJ2-4; D call uncertain. V gave up 0 bases and J gave up 8 bases, with 15 bases separating them. The CDR3 extends over 15 amino acids. Germline CDR1 SGHNT, CDR2 YYREEE (reference sequence). CDR3 bases: TGTGCCAGCAGCTTGGACGCCAGGTCGGTGGACATTCAGTACTTC. Amino acid sequence: CASSLDARSVDIQYF.

This chain connects TRBV10-3 to TRBJ2-6; possible D gene TRBD1, 5 bases. Germline V gives CDR1 ENHRY, CDR2 SYGVKD. The V end was cut by 7 bases, the J end by 4 bases, with 17 bases between. This CDR3 spans 16 amino acids. The CDR3 region is CAITEGAVLGANVLTF. CDR3 coding DNA: TGTGCCATCACCGAAGGGGCAGTCCTCGGGGCCAACGTCCTGACTTTC.

This clone was detected once. V and J are TRBV27 and TRBJ2-3, with TRBD1 as a possible D gene (5 bases). The V gene's germline CDR1 is MNHEY and CDR2 SMNVEV (reference sequence). The ends were cut back, 5 bases at V and 2 bases at J, with 17 bases in the middle. The CDR3 consists of 16 residues. CDR3 sequence (DNA): TGTGCCAGCAGTCTCTACAGGACGGCGGTCACAGATACGCAGTATTTT. Amino acids: CASSLYRTAVTDTQYF.

This clone showed up just a few times. In DNA, the CDR3 is TGTGCCAGCAGGGACGGGACTCCAGCCCTCTATGGCTACACCTTC. This translates into CASRDGTPALYGYTF. V gene TRBV28 combines with J gene TRBJ1-2; the D gene is possibly TRBD1 (5 bases). With 6 bases removed from V and 4 bases from J, the gap between germline ends came to 18 bases. The CDR3 runs to 15 residues. CDR1 and CDR2 from the germline V gene are MDHEN and SYDVKM.

The chain links TRBV10-1 to TRBJ2-2, with unresolved D. The ends were cut back, 4 bases at V and 6 bases at J, with 9 bases in the middle. The CDR3 is 13 residues long. Germline V gives CDR1 WNHNN, CDR2 SYGVQD (reference sequence). The CDR3 DNA is TGCGCCAGCAGTGGGGCAATGGCCGGGGAGCTGTTTTTT. Translating it yields CASSGAMAGELFF.

The chain employs TRBV5-6 and TRBJ1-6, with 7 positions matching TRBD1. V trimming: 1 base; J trimming: 10 bases; junction bases outside the gene matches: 5. The length of the CDR3 is 14 residues. Germline V CDR1 and CDR2: SGHDT, YYEEEE. For the CDR3, the DNA is TGTGCCAGCAGCTTGAGCCAGGGGGGATCACCCCTCCACTTT. Translating it yields CASSLSQGGSPLHF.

The chain joins TRBV5-1 to TRBJ1-1; D is ambiguous. Trimming took off 0 bases at V and 0 bases at J, with 9 bases between the two ends. The CDR3 covers 15 residues. Per the germline V gene, CDR1 is SGHRS and CDR2 is YFSETQ. CDR3 residues: CASSLGSGMNTEAFF. The CDR3 DNA sequence: TGCGCCAGCAGCTTGGGTTCGGGTATGAACACTGAAGCTTTCTTT.